These 19 T cell receptor beta chains were all obtained from the same sample, sequenced in a study of blood T cells in healthy people across ages. Combining a sample-barcoded 5' primer with a J-beta primer mix, a second PCR ran for roughly 6 to 12 cycles. From the 5' RACE reads, TCRdb called clonotypes with MiXCR, one entry per CDR3 protein. The sample lists about 1.1 million distinct CDR3 sequences; roughly two fifths were seen once. Sequenced material: blood. The receptors here all came from a young man in good health.

This rearrangement joins TRBV11-3 to TRBJ2-2, with no clear D. V was shortened by 3 bases and J by 0 bases, with 5 bases between the two germline ends. The length of the CDR3 is 14 residues. CDR1 is SGHNT, CDR2 YENEEA, per germline. The CDR3 nucleotides read TGTGCCAGCAGCTTCGTGGCGAACACCGGGGAGCTGTTTTTT. Translated: CASSFVANTGELFF.

The rearrangement joins TRBV4-2 to TRBJ1-5; 8 nucleotides line up with TRBD1. V shed 5 bases, J shed 2 bases, and the junction held 14 bases outside the gene matches. The CDR3 is made up of 18 amino acids. Germline V gives CDR1 LGHNA, CDR2 YNFKEQ. The CDR3 nucleotides are TGTGCCAGCAGCTACTTTCCCATTAGGGGACAGGGCAATCAGCCCCAGCATTTT. It yields the protein CASSYFPIRGQGNQPQHF.

The gene calls are TRBV2 and TRBJ1-5; unclear D gene. The CDR3 covers 18 residues. The germline gives CDR1 SNHLY, CDR2 FYNNEI. V was clipped by 5 bases and J by 1 base, with 21 bases between them. The DNA of the CDR3 is TGTGCCAGCAGTCGCCTTTCGGGCCAGTTCGGAAGCAATCAGCCCCAGCATTTT. It is translated as CASSRLSGQFGSNQPQHF.

As regards this clonotype: This may be a read error, as it is one base from a much larger clone. The J gene is TRBJ1-2, the V gene TRBV7-2; tentatively, D is TRBD1 (6 bases). Deletions cut 5 bases from V and 6 bases from J, with 13 bases between. The CDR3 is 13 residues long. CDR1 is SGHTA and CDR2 is FQGNSA in the germline V gene. This CDR3 reads CASSTDRSNGYTF. The CDR3 nucleotides read TGTGCCAGCAGCACAGACAGGTCGAATGGCTACACCTTC.

A few counts support this clonotype. The rearrangement uses TRBV4-1 and TRBJ2-3; tentatively, D is TRBD1 or TRBD2 (6 bases each). The CDR3 is 14 amino acids. Germline V gene data show CDR1 as MGHRA and CDR2 as YSYEKL. The V gene lost 0 bases and the J gene lost 6 bases, with 10 bases spanning the gap. This chain's CDR3 is CASSQDQGRDTQYF. The CDR3 coding sequence is TGCGCCAGCAGCCAAGATCAGGGGAGGGATACGCAGTATTTT.

The chain employs TRBV2 and TRBJ2-5; no firm D call. The germline CDR1 and CDR2 sequences are SNHLY and FYNNEI. Deletions cut 7 bases from V and 4 bases from J, with 13 bases between. The CDR3 length is 13 residues. CDR3 coding DNA: TGTGCCAGCATGAGCCGGGCTCGAGAGACCCAGTACTTC. Protein sequence: CASMSRARETQYF.

V and J are TRBV12-3 or TRBV12-4 and TRBJ2-1; D possibly corresponds to TRBD2 (5 bases). The V end was cut by 1 base, the J end by 5 bases, with 9 bases between. The CDR3 spans 14 residues. This CDR3 is CASSLVERDNEQFF. The CDR3 DNA reads TGTGCCAGCAGTTTAGTGGAGAGGGACAATGAGCAGTTCTTC.

The CDR3 DNA reads as TGCGCCAGCGACCGATCTAGCGGGGGGGCGAATGAGCAGTTCTTC. Translating gives CASDRSSGGANEQFF. This rearrangement joins TRBV5-1 to TRBJ2-1; 12 positions match TRBD2. Germline-derived CDR1 and CDR2 are SGHRS and YFSETQ. The J segment lost 7 bases and the V segment lost 7 bases, leaving 9 bases of the junction unmatched. This CDR3 has 15 residues.

In its sample, this clonotype was seen a few times. V usage is TRBV4-2 and J usage is TRBJ2-3; 7 nucleotides align to TRBD2. The trim removed 4 bases at V and 1 base at J, leaving 8 bases unmatched. The CDR3 contains 16 residues. Germline CDR1 is LGHNA and CDR2 is YNFKEQ. CDR3 in amino acids: CASSREPSGGTDTQYF. CDR3 nucleotides: TGTGCCAGCAGCCGGGAACCCAGCGGGGGCACAGATACGCAGTATTTT.

This clonotype was detected once. V gene TRBV7-9 combines with J gene TRBJ2-6; D gene uncertain. CDR3 size: 14 residues. The V gene's germline CDR1 is SEHNR and CDR2 FQNEAQ (reference sequence). Trimming removed 7 bases from V and 2 bases from J, with 9 bases in between. CDR3 nucleotides: TGTGCCAGCAACTTGAGCACTGGGGCCAACGTCCTGACTTTC. Its translation is CASNLSTGANVLTF.

This clonotype was recorded a few times. The chain uses TRBV7-2 and TRBJ2-5, with a tentative D call TRBD1 (5 bases). The CDR3 is made up of 15 amino acids. CDR1 is SGHTA, CDR2 FQGNSA, per germline. With 1 base removed from V and 2 bases from J, the gap between germline ends came to 11 bases. CDR3 residues: CASSLVGHIQETQYF. The CDR3 DNA is TGTGCCAGCAGCTTAGTCGGACACATTCAAGAGACCCAGTACTTC.

The sample holds many counts of this clonotype. The rearrangement joins TRBV6-5 to TRBJ1-5; D is unresolved. This CDR3 contains 13 residues. CDR1 is MNHEY and CDR2 is SVGAGI in the germline V gene. Trimming took 3 bases from V and 0 from J, leaving 3 bases between them. This chain's CDR3 is CASSYGSNQPQHF. Here the CDR3 DNA reads TGTGCCAGCAGTTATGGTAGCAATCAGCCCCAGCATTTT.

On this clonotype itself: One junction end does not reproduce the germline sequence, and a read error may be involved. The rearrangement links TRBV25-1 to TRBJ1-2; 10 bases are shared with TRBD1. In germline, CDR1 is MGHDK, CDR2 SYGVNS. The CDR3 totals 12 residues. This CDR3 is CTSSGTGEGYTF. The CDR3 nucleotides read TGTACCAGCAGTGGGACAGGGGAAGGCTACACCTTC.

J is TRBJ2-5 and V is TRBV29-1; D is uncertain. CDR3 length: 14 residues. Germline loops: CDR1 SQVTM, CDR2 ANQGSEA. V was pared by 4 bases and J by 1 base, with 13 bases between. CDR3 DNA sequence: TGCAGCGTTGGGGCCCTGTTACTCCAAGAGACCCAGTACTTC. Its translation: CSVGALLLQETQYF.

This chain joins TRBV28 and TRBJ1-4, with 7 nucleotides matching TRBD1. V shed 6 bases, J shed 3 bases, and the junction held 4 bases outside the gene matches. Per germline, CDR1 MDHEN and CDR2 SYDVKM. This CDR3 spans 14 amino acids. CDR3 in amino acids: CASRGGTANEKLFF. In DNA, the CDR3 is TGTGCCAGCAGGGGTGGGACAGCTAATGAAAAACTGTTTTTT.

For the CDR3, the DNA is TGCAGCGTTCAGAATCAAGAGACCCAGTACTTC. Translation gives CSVQNQETQYF. The rearrangement joins TRBV29-1 to TRBJ2-5; D is uncertain. V lost 5 bases and J lost 2, with 6 bases in between. The CDR3 is 11 residues long. Germline V gene data show CDR1 as SQVTM and CDR2 as ANQGSEA.

This clonotype came up many times. Here the CDR3 DNA reads TGTGCCAGCAGCTTAGTAGACAGCTCCTACGAGCAGTACTTC. Residues: CASSLVDSSYEQYF. This chain uses TRBV7-2 with TRBJ2-7, with D tentatively TRBD1 (5 bases). Germline V CDR1 and CDR2: SGHTA, FQGNSA. Deletions cut 1 base from V and 0 bases from J, with 7 bases between. CDR3 length: 14 residues.

The chain is built from TRBV9 and TRBJ1-1, with a tentative D call TRBD1 (5 bases). This CDR3 region has 14 residues. The V gene lost 4 bases and the J gene lost 3 bases, with 13 bases spanning the gap. The germline CDR1 and CDR2 sequences are SGDLS and YYNGEE. CDR3: CASSRGGSDTEAFF. Written as DNA, the CDR3 is TGTGCCAGCAGCCGGGGGGGGTCGGACACTGAAGCTTTCTTT.

The V and J genes are TRBV6-5 and TRBJ2-7; D gene uncertain. This CDR3 has 13 amino acids. V was pared by 0 bases and J by 3 bases, with 6 bases between. The germline V gene encodes CDR1 MNHEY and CDR2 SVGAGI. The CDR3 DNA reads TGTGCCAGCAGTTACTCCGTGCGCTACGAGCAGTACTTC. Its translation is CASSYSVRYEQYF.